Sequencing of this T cell receptor beta chain was carried out in a study of T cell responses to AZD1222 COVID-19 vaccine. Germline CDR1 is MGHRA and CDR2 is YSYEKL. Trimming shortened V by 1 base and J by 0 bases, and 10 bases separated the two germline ends. CDR3 size: 16 residues. Produced via immunoSEQ multiplex PCR; TCRdb's table is partial and in-frame only. The sample contains 140,000 or so clones, 80% to 95% of which appear only once. This specimen was peripheral blood, taken on day 0 of AZD1222 vaccination. This clonotype was obtained from an adult in good health. The chain is built from TRBV4-1 and TRBJ2-4; D not resolved. The CDR3 DNA follows: TGCGCCAGCAGCCAAGTTGAAAAACTAGCCAAAAACATTCAGTACTTC. Encoded protein: CASSQVEKLAKNIQYF.